Below are 7 T cell receptor beta chains sequenced from a single sample in a study of neurological immune-mediated disorders. Each CDR3 protein is one row after TCRdb ran MiXCR on the 5' RACE reads. Altogether 60,000 to 85,000 distinct CDR3 sequences are present, 4.5% to 6% being singletons, with the ten largest covering over 2%. The sequencing input was PBMCs. These TCRs come from a woman in her 70s with multiple sclerosis.

Ten or more counts support this clonotype. The chain uses TRBV5-1 and TRBJ1-3; D unclear. V was trimmed by 0 bases and J by 7 bases, leaving 8 bases between them. Per germline, CDR1 SGHRS and CDR2 YFSETQ. The CDR3 contains 13 residues. The CDR3 protein is CASSLVGVNTIYF. CDR3 nucleotide sequence: TGCGCCAGCAGCTTGGTGGGAGTTAACACCATATATTTT. Full variable domain (outside the CDR3, taken from reference TRBV5-1 and TRBJ1-3): KAGVTQTPRYLIKTRGQQVTLSCSPISGHRSVSWYQQTPGQGLQFLFEYFSETQRNKGNFPGRFSGRQFSNSRSEMNVSTLELGDSALYLCASSLVGVNTIYFGEGSWLTVV.

At least ten counts were recorded for this clonotype. CDR3 protein: CASSPDRTYEQYF. CDR3 coding DNA: TGCGCCAGCAGCCCAGACAGGACCTACGAGCAGTACTTC. The V and J genes are TRBV5-1 and TRBJ2-7; weak D call: TRBD1 (6 bases). The CDR3 runs 13 residues. Trimming shortened V by 4 bases and J by 2 bases, and 10 bases separated the two germline ends. Germline V gene data show CDR1 as SGHRS and CDR2 as YFSETQ.

This clonotype was counted many times. The rearrangement links TRBV7-7 to TRBJ2-5; TRBD2 aligns across 8 bases. The CDR3 extends over 13 amino acids. Looked up from germline, CDR1 is SSHAT and CDR2 is FNYEAQ (reference sequence). V was pared by 5 bases and J by 5 bases, with 4 bases of the junction left unmatched. CDR3 sequence (DNA): TGTGCCAGCAGCCCGACTAGCGTTGAGACCCAGTACTTC. It yields the protein CASSPTSVETQYF.

This clonotype was seen only a few times. The DNA for the CDR3 is TGTGCCAGCAGCTTAGGACCGGGTGAAGCTTTCTTT. Translated, it gives CASSLGPGEAFF. This chain joins TRBV7-2 and TRBJ1-1; D is unresolved. CDR3 length: 12 residues. Trimming removed 1 base at V and 7 bases at J, with 7 bases between. Germline CDR1 SGHTA, CDR2 FQGNSA.

This chain connects TRBV21-1 to TRBJ2-5; TRBD1, the table's D call, was not compared with the DNA. TRBV21-1 is flagged as a pseudogene. The CDR3 extends over 16 amino acids. CDR3 sequence reads: CASSQEGRRTGETQYF. The DNA for the CDR3 is TGTGCCAGCAGCCAAGAGGGACGAAGGACCGGGGAGACCCAGTACTTC.

This clonotype was seen many times. This chain uses TRBV7-8 with TRBJ2-7, with unresolved D. The germline CDR1 and CDR2 sequences are SGHVS and FQNEAQ. The CDR3 extends over 13 amino acids. Deletions cut 4 bases from V and 4 bases from J, with 11 bases between. CDR3 region: CASSSPQDYEQYF. CDR3 in DNA: TGTGCCAGCAGCTCGCCCCAAGATTACGAGCAGTACTTC.

There are many counts of this clonotype. V gene TRBV3-1 combines with J gene TRBJ2-1; weak D call: TRBD1 (7 bases). Trimming took off 6 bases at V and 7 bases at J, with 13 bases between the two ends. Germline V lookup: CDR1 LGHDT, CDR2 YNNKEL (reference sequence). There are 13 residues in the CDR3. CDR3 sequence: CASSIQGRNEQFF. CDR3 DNA sequence: TGTGCCAGCAGTATACAGGGGAGGAATGAGCAGTTCTTC.